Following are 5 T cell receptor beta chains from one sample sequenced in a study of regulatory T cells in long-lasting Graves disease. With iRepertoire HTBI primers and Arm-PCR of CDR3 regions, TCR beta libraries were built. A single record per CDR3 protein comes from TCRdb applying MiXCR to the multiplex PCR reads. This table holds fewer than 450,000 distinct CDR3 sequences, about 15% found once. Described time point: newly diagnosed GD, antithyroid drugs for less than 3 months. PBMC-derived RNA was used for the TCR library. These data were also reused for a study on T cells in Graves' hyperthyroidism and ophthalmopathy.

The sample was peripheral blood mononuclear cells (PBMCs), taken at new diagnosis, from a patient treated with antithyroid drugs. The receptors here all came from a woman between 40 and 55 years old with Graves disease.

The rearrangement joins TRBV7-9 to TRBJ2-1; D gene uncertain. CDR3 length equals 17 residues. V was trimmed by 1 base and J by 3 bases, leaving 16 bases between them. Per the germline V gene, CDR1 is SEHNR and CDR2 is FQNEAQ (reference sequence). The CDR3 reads CASSLDRIGLFYNEQFF. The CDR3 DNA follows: TGTGCCAGCAGCTTAGACCGTATAGGCCTTTTCTACAATGAGCAGTTCTTC. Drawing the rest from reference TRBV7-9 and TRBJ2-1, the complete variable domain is DTGVSQNPRHKITKRGQNVTFRCDPISEHNRLYWYRQTLGQGPEFLTYFQNEAQLEKSRLLSDRFSAERPKGSFSTLEIQRTEQGDSAMYLCASSLDRIGLFYNEQFFGPGTRLTVL.

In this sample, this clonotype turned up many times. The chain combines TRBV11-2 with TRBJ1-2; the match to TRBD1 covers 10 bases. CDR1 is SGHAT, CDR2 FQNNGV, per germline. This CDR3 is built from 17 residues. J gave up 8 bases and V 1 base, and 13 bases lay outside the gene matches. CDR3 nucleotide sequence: TGTGCCAGCAGCTTAGTTTTTTCCGGGACAGGGGCAGGAGGCTACACCTTC. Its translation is CASSLVFSGTGAGGYTF. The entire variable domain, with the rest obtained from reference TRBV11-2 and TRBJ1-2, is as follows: EAGVAQSPRYKIIEKRQSVAFWCNPISGHATLYWYQQILGQGPKLLIQFQNNGVVDDSQLPKDRFSAERLKGVDSTLKIQPAKLEDSAVYLCASSLVFSGTGAGGYTFGSGTRLTVV.

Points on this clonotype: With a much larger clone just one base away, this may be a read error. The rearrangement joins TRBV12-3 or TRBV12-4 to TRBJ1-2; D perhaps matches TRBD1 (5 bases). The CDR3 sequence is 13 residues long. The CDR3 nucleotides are TGTGCCATCAGTGGCGGCAGGGCTTATGGCTACACCTTC. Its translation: CAISGGRAYGYTF.

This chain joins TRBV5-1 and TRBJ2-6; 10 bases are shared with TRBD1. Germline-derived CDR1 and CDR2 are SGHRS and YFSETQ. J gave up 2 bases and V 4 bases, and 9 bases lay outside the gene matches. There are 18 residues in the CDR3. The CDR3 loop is CASSISPGTGAGANVLTF. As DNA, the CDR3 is TGCGCCAGCAGCATAAGTCCCGGGACAGGGGCTGGGGCCAACGTCCTGACTTTC.

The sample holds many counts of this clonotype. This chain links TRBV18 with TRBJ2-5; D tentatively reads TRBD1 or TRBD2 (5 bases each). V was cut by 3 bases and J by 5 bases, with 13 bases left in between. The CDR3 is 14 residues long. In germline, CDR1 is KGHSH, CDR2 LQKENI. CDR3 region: CASSPYEGEETQYF. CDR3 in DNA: TGTGCCAGCTCACCGTACGAAGGGGAGGAGACCCAGTACTTC.